Below, one T cell receptor beta chain is given with its context. No antigen is known for it. Method: immunoSEQ multiplex PCR; TCRdb's copy keeps in-frame clones and lacks some. Found here are some 100,000 clones, 75% to 95% of them singletons; the top ten hold about 6.3%. These data originate in a study of graft-versus-host responses after intestinal transplantation. This TCR derives from a human donor who received an intestinal transplant. The sequencing used unstimulated CD8+ T cells sorted from spleen or lymph node cells, collected before intestinal transplant.

CDR3 in amino acids: CASSLDSYGYTF. For the CDR3, the DNA is TGTGCCAGCAGCTTAGACAGCTATGGCTACACCTTC. V is TRBV7-9 and J is TRBJ1-2; D gene ambiguous. There are 12 residues in the CDR3. The V end was cut by 1 base, the J end by 4 bases, with 4 bases between. Germline V lookup: CDR1 SEHNR, CDR2 FQNEAQ (reference sequence).